Presented here are 16 T cell receptor beta chains from one specimen sequenced in a study of CD8 T cells in ankylosing spondylitis. From the 5' RACE reads, TCRdb called clonotypes with MiXCR, one entry per CDR3 protein. The sample carries about 64,000 distinct CDR3 sequences, about 6% recorded once. The sample was synovial fluid, either unsorted or a sorted T cell fraction (not recorded which). The receptors derive from a male donor with ankylosing spondylitis.

This clonotype was picked up many times. The chain links TRBV5-1 to TRBJ1-1, with 8 bases fitting TRBD1. Unmatched junction bases numbered 4, after V lost 0 bases and J lost 6 bases. CDR1 and CDR2 (germline): SGHRS, YFSETQ. The CDR3 totals 14 residues. The chain's CDR3 is CASSLAPTGAEAFF. The DNA of the CDR3 is TGCGCCAGCAGCTTGGCCCCGACAGGGGCTGAAGCTTTCTTT.

This clonotype was seen a handful of times. V usage is TRBV27 and J usage is TRBJ2-2, with D possibly matching TRBD2 (6 bases). Germline CDR1 and CDR2: MNHEY and SMNVEV (reference sequence). The CDR3 is made up of 18 amino acids. With 5 bases removed from V and 4 bases from J, the gap between germline ends came to 23 bases. Written as DNA, the CDR3 is TGTGCCAGCAGTCCCCGGGACGCGTTCACAGCGGGCACCGGGGAGCTGTTTTTT. Encoded protein: CASSPRDAFTAGTGELFF.

This clonotype was observed at least ten times. V usage is TRBV6-1 and J usage is TRBJ1-2, with TRBD1 matching over 8 bases. J was trimmed by 6 bases and V by 6 bases; bases with no gene match: 6. Germline CDR1 MNHNS, CDR2 SASEGT. The CDR3 has 13 amino acids. The CDR3 DNA follows: TGTGCCAGCAGCCCGGACAGGGCCCATGGCTACACCTTC. It codes for CASSPDRAHGYTF.

This clonotype has ten or more counts. This rearrangement joins TRBV6-5 to TRBJ2-7; tentative D call: TRBD2 (6 bases). Trimming cost V 5 bases and J 7 bases, with 12 bases left between them. The germline CDR1 and CDR2 sequences are MNHEY and SVGAGI. The CDR3 is 12 residues long. This CDR3 is CASSPFAGEQYF. CDR3 in DNA: TGTGCCAGCAGTCCCTTTGCGGGAGAGCAGTACTTC.

With respect to this clonotype: Possible read error: a much larger clone is one base away. The gene calls are TRBV12-3 or TRBV12-4 and TRBJ2-2; TRBD2 matches at 8 bases. The CDR3 loop spans 15 amino acids. Losses at the gene ends were 4 bases for V and 3 bases for J; bases not matched to a gene: 4. The CDR3 reads CASSSTSDYTGELFF. In nucleotides, the CDR3 is TGTGCCAGCAGTTCGACTAGCGACTACACCGGGGAGCTGTTTTTT.

Ten or more counts support this clonotype. J is TRBJ2-1 and V is TRBV20-1; maybe TRBD1 (6 bases). The CDR3 totals 12 residues. Germline V gene data show CDR1 as DFQATT and CDR2 as SNEGSKA (reference sequence). V was clipped by 4 bases and J by 12 bases, with 16 bases between them. The CDR3, as DNA: TGCAGTGCTATCAAGGACAGCCTTGGGCAGTTCTTC. It translates to CSAIKDSLGQFF.

This clonotype was detected only a few times. The chain employs TRBV20-1 and TRBJ1-5, with D unclear. V shed 7 bases and J shed 4 bases, with 20 bases lying between them. Germline lookup yields CDR1 DFQATT and CDR2 SNEGSKA (reference sequence). The CDR3 extends over 15 amino acids. CDR3: CSVTEPGLTNQPQHF. The CDR3 bases are TGCAGTGTTACAGAACCGGGCCTTACTAATCAGCCCCAGCATTTT.

The sample holds one count of this clonotype. This chain links TRBV6-2 or TRBV6-3 with TRBJ2-7; D call uncertain. Germline V gene data show CDR1 as MNHEY and CDR2 as SVGEGT. With 6 bases removed from V and 3 bases from J, the gap between germline ends came to 12 bases. CDR3 length: 13 amino acids. The CDR3 DNA reads as TGTGCCAGCAGAGGCCCGGCCAGCTACGAGCAGTACTTC. Translated, it gives CASRGPASYEQYF.

This sequence joins TRBV5-1 and TRBJ2-3, with TRBD2 identical over 12 bases. The CDR3 covers 18 residues. The trim removed 2 bases at V and 0 bases at J, leaving 7 bases unmatched. Per germline, CDR1 SGHRS and CDR2 YFSETQ. The CDR3 is CASSLLPGTSGSTDTQYF. CDR3 in DNA: TGCGCCAGCAGCTTACTCCCTGGGACTAGCGGGAGCACAGATACGCAGTATTTT. The full variable domain, completed using reference TRBV5-1 and TRBJ2-3, is KAGVTQTPRYLIKTRGQQVTLSCSPISGHRSVSWYQQTPGQGLQFLFEYFSETQRNKGNFPGRFSGRQFSNSRSEMNVSTLELGDSALYLCASSLLPGTSGSTDTQYFGPGTRLTVL.

At least ten counts were recorded for this clonotype. The rearrangement joins TRBV20-1 to TRBJ2-7; tentatively, D is TRBD1 or TRBD2 (5 bases each). CDR1 and CDR2 from the germline V gene are DFQATT and SNEGSKA (reference sequence). V was trimmed by 0 bases and J by 6 bases, leaving 9 bases between them. CDR3 length: 12 residues. CDR3 residues: CSAREGPIEQYF. In DNA, the CDR3 is TGCAGTGCTAGAGAGGGACCGATCGAGCAGTACTTC.

This clonotype was recorded at least ten times. This rearrangement joins TRBV30 to TRBJ2-1, with a tentative D call TRBD2 (5 bases). The CDR3 loop spans 13 amino acids. Trimming cost V 2 bases and J 7 bases, with 12 bases left between them. The germline gives CDR1 GTSNPN, CDR2 SVGIG (reference sequence). CDR3 amino acids: CAWSTGLGNEQFF. CDR3 nucleotides: TGTGCCTGGAGTACGGGATTGGGGAATGAGCAGTTCTTC.

A few counts support this clonotype. The rearrangement links TRBV5-1 to TRBJ1-5; D not certain. CDR3 size: 15 residues. V lost 0 bases to trimming and J lost 0 bases, with 7 bases between them. CDR1 and CDR2 (germline): SGHRS, YFSETQ. The CDR3 here is CASSLGHNSNQPQHF. As DNA, the CDR3 is TGCGCCAGCAGCTTGGGGCACAATAGCAATCAGCCCCAGCATTTT.

This clonotype showed up many times. The chain couples TRBV7-3 to TRBJ2-3; D remains ambiguous. Germline CDR1 is SGHTA and CDR2 is FQGTGA. This CDR3 contains 13 residues. Between the trimmed V and J ends, which lost 5 bases and 3 bases, there was a span of 9 bases. For the CDR3, the DNA is TGTGCCAGCAGCGCAAACCCGACAGATACGCAGTATTTT. Translation gives CASSANPTDTQYF.

CDR3 in amino acids: CASRSGDRDYQPQHF. Here the CDR3 DNA reads TGTGCCAGCAGATCGGGGGACAGGGACTATCAGCCCCAGCATTTT. The chain couples TRBV28 to TRBJ1-5; 9 positions agree with TRBD1. The CDR3 consists of 15 residues. Germline CDR1 reads MDHEN; CDR2 reads SYDVKM. The trim removed 6 bases at V and 5 bases at J, leaving 8 bases unmatched.

This clonotype was counted ten times or more. V is TRBV7-8 and J is TRBJ2-1; D unclear. The germline gives CDR1 SGHVS, CDR2 FQNEAQ. V lost 1 base and J 1 base, leaving 5 bases between the germline ends. The CDR3 is made up of 14 amino acids. The CDR3 region is CASSLGYSYNEQFF. The DNA of the CDR3 is TGTGCCAGCAGCTTAGGGTATTCCTACAATGAGCAGTTCTTC. Combining the CDR3 with reference TRBV7-8 and TRBJ2-1 gives the whole variable domain GAGVSQSPRYKVAKRGQDVALRCDPISGHVSLFWYQQALGQGPEFLTYFQNEAQLDKSGLPSDRFFAERPEGSVSTLKIQRTQQEDSAVYLCASSLGYSYNEQFFGPGTRLTVL.

In its sample, this clonotype was seen many times. The chain is built from TRBV20-1 and TRBJ1-5; D is perhaps TRBD1 (6 bases). The CDR3 totals 17 residues. V was shortened by 1 base and J by 0 bases, with 16 bases between the two germline ends. Per the germline V gene, CDR1 is DFQATT and CDR2 is SNEGSKA (reference sequence). This CDR3 reads CSARVHRVGYSNQPQHF. CDR3 coding DNA: TGCAGTGCTAGAGTTCACAGGGTCGGCTATAGCAATCAGCCCCAGCATTTT.